The 6 T cell receptor beta chains below come from one sample, sequenced in a study of blood T cell repertoires in COVID-19. TCRdb keeps only in-frame clones here, not all; method: immunoSEQ multiplex PCR. The sample holds some 270,000 clones, around 83% seen once. Material: PBMCs or T cells enriched from blood (not recorded which). The receptors come from a woman in her forties or fifties who had been exposed to COVID-19.

This CDR3 is CASSQERTVYGYTF. The CDR3 DNA reads TGTGCCAGCAGTCAAGAAAGGACAGTCTATGGCTACACCTTC. The V and J genes are TRBV6-2 or TRBV6-3 and TRBJ1-2, with D possibly being TRBD1 (6 bases). This CDR3 is 14 amino acids long. V dropped 5 bases and J dropped 4 bases, with 14 bases sitting between them. CDR1 is MNHEY and CDR2 is SVGEGT in the germline V gene.

This chain joins TRBV5-4 and TRBJ1-2; 7 nucleotides align to TRBD1. Trimming cost V 2 bases and J 7 bases; bases outside gene matches: 2. Germline V lookup: CDR1 SGHNT, CDR2 YYREEE (reference sequence). CDR3 length equals 12 residues. Here the CDR3 reads CASSLGQAGYTF. DNA for the CDR3: TGTGCCAGCAGCTTAGGACAGGCTGGCTACACCTTC.

This chain connects TRBV19 to TRBJ1-5, with TRBD1 as a possible D gene (5 bases). Per germline, CDR1 LNHDA and CDR2 SQIVND (reference sequence). Trimming left V 5 bases short and J 4 bases short, with 21 bases between. This CDR3 has 17 amino acids. The CDR3 DNA is TGTGCCAGTAGTGCTGCGGGGACCGGAGTTTTTAATCAGCCCCAGCATTTT. Its translation is CASSAAGTGVFNQPQHF.

The sample holds a few counts of this clone. The gene calls are TRBV28 and TRBJ1-1, with no clear D. The CDR3 sequence is 16 residues long. Germline V CDR1 and CDR2: MDHEN, SYDVKM. V lost 7 bases to trimming and J lost 6 bases, with 24 bases between them. CDR3 loop: CASKPATGVRSAEAFF. CDR3 nucleotide sequence: TGTGCCAGCAAGCCCGCTACCGGGGTCCGAAGCGCTGAAGCTTTCTTT.

The chain employs TRBV3-1 (or the pseudogene TRBV3-2) and TRBJ1-5; 7 nucleotides agree with TRBD1. Germline CDR1 reads LGHDT; CDR2 reads YNNKEL (reference sequence). With V trimmed by 4 bases and J by 6 bases, 12 bases remained unmatched. The CDR3 has 16 residues. CDR3 protein: CASSPTGTGASQPQHF. Written as DNA, the CDR3 is TGTGCCAGCAGCCCAACCGGCACAGGGGCTAGTCAGCCCCAGCATTTT.

V gene TRBV6-5 combines with J gene TRBJ1-2, with TRBD1 matching over 7 bases. J gave up 8 bases and V 8 bases, and 14 bases lay outside the gene matches. Looked up from germline, CDR1 is MNHEY and CDR2 is SVGAGI. CDR3 length: 14 amino acids. The CDR3 DNA reads TGTGCCAGCCTCCCTTATGAGGGGGCGCGCGGCTACACCTTC. Encoded protein: CASLPYEGARGYTF.